The 18 T cell receptor beta chains given below trace back to one sample, sequenced in a study of control samples from healthy donors and cancer patients. Profiled with immunoSEQ multiplex PCR; TCRdb holds only in-frame clones, not every one. In the table there are roughly 200,000 clones, about 90% of which are singletons. The sample was blood. Source of these receptors: a man aged 25-45 years in good health.

The V call is TRBV7-9, the J call TRBJ1-6; 10 bases match TRBD1. CDR1 and CDR2 (germline): SEHNR, FQNEAQ (reference sequence). The V segment lost 2 bases and the J segment 7 bases; nucleotides outside the gene matches: 2. The CDR3 loop spans 15 amino acids. The CDR3 sequence is CASSLRGQGNSPLHF. CDR3 DNA sequence: TGTGCCAGCAGCTTACGGGGACAGGGGAATTCACCCCTCCACTTT.

This clone has only one observation. The CDR3 DNA follows: TGTGCCAGCAATAGTCCCCTCCACTTT. It is translated as CASNSPLHF. This sequence joins TRBV6-5 and TRBJ1-6; no clear D. The V end lost 7 bases, the J end lost 13 bases, and 5 bases lay between the germline ends. The CDR3 extends over 9 amino acids. Germline loops: CDR1 MNHEY, CDR2 SVGAGI.

This chain uses TRBV2 with TRBJ1-5, with D perhaps matching TRBD1 (5 bases). V was cut by 7 bases and J by 7 bases, with 17 bases left in between. This CDR3 spans 14 amino acids. Germline assignment: CDR1 SNHLY and CDR2 FYNNEI. The CDR3 reads CASTQEGPVQPQHF. The CDR3 DNA reads TGTGCCAGCACCCAGGAGGGGCCGGTCCAGCCCCAGCATTTT.

The V and J genes are TRBV27 and TRBJ1-5; TRBD1 aligns across 9 bases. This CDR3 spans 15 amino acids. Germline V gene sequence: CDR1 MNHEY, CDR2 SMNVEV (reference sequence). The ends lost 5 bases at V and 6 bases at J; junction bases unmatched: 8. In nucleotides, the CDR3 is TGTGCCAGCAGTGCGACCGGGACAGGGCTTCAGCCCCAGCATTTT. Translated: CASSATGTGLQPQHF.

For the CDR3, the DNA is TGTGCCAGCAGTCAGAACGGGGATACGCAGTATTTT. Its translation: CASSQNGDTQYF. The V call is TRBV12-3 or TRBV12-4, the J call TRBJ2-3; D remains ambiguous. The V gene lost 5 bases and the J gene lost 6 bases, with 9 bases spanning the gap. The CDR3 sequence is 12 residues long.

Only one count was recorded for this clone. The rearrangement joins TRBV5-4 to TRBJ2-3; a weak D match, TRBD2 (5 bases). With 3 bases removed from V and 5 bases from J, the gap between germline ends came to 19 bases. The CDR3 contains 16 residues. Germline CDR1 reads SGHNT; CDR2 reads YYREEE (reference sequence). The CDR3 DNA follows: TGTGCCAGCAGCTCCACCTCTGGGATTGGGAGAGATACGCAGTATTTT. It specifies CASSSTSGIGRDTQYF.

The chain is built from TRBV2 and TRBJ2-1; 7 bases align to TRBD1. V was clipped by 7 bases and J by 2 bases; unmatched bases: 8. CDR3 length: 15 amino acids. Germline V gene lookup returns CDR1 SNHLY and CDR2 FYNNEI. Here the CDR3 DNA reads TGTGCCAGCACCCGACAGGGAACAACCTACAATGAGCAGTTCTTC. Protein product: CASTRQGTTYNEQFF. Complete variable domain (other parts from reference TRBV2 and TRBJ2-1): EPEVTQTPSHQVTQMGQEVILRCVPISNHLYFYWYRQILGQKVEFLVSFYNNEISEKSEIFDDQFSVERPDGSNFTLKIRSTKLEDSAMYFCASTRQGTTYNEQFFGPGTRLTVL.

This rearrangement joins TRBV11-2 to TRBJ2-3; no reliable D call. CDR3 length: 12 residues. The V and J ends lost 1 base and 5 bases respectively, with 4 bases between them. Germline V lookup: CDR1 SGHAT, CDR2 FQNNGV. The CDR3, as DNA: TGTGCCAGCAGCTTAGTTCTAGATACGCAGTATTTT. The encoded protein is CASSLVLDTQYF.

The J gene is TRBJ2-3, the V gene TRBV5-5; 15 positions match TRBD2. The CDR3 consists of 17 residues. The trim removed 3 bases at V and 4 bases at J, leaving 6 bases unmatched. Germline loops: CDR1 SGHKS, CDR2 YYEKEE (reference sequence). The DNA for the CDR3 is TGTGCCAGCAGCTCCGGGACTAGCGGGGGGATCGCAGATACGCAGTATTTT. This sequence encodes CASSSGTSGGIADTQYF. Together with reference TRBV5-5 and TRBJ2-3, the CDR3 gives the full variable domain: DAGVTQSPTHLIKTRGQQVTLRCSPISGHKSVSWYQQVLGQGPQFIFQYYEKEERGRGNFPDRFSARQFPNYSSELNVNALLLGDSALYLCASSSGTSGGIADTQYFGPGTRLTVL.

This sequence joins TRBV18 and TRBJ1-2, with D possibly matching TRBD1 (6 bases). CDR1 and CDR2 (germline): KGHSH, LQKENI. CDR3 size: 15 residues. V lost 2 bases to trimming and J lost 6 bases, with 16 bases between them. The CDR3 coding sequence is TGTGCCAGCTCACCAAGGGGAGGGGGACGAGATGGCTACACCTTC. Translated, it gives CASSPRGGGRDGYTF. Filled out from reference TRBV18 and TRBJ1-2, the complete variable domain reads NAGVMQNPRHLVRRRGQEARLRCSPMKGHSHVYWYRQLPEEGLKFMVYLQKENIIDESGMPKERFSAEFPKEGPSILRIQQVVRGDSAAYFCASSPRGGGRDGYTFGSGTRLTVV.

CDR3 nucleotide sequence: TGTGCCAGCAGGGCGGATGGCGTAGGCGAGCAGTACTTC. Translated, it gives CASRADGVGEQYF. This chain connects TRBV3-1 (or the pseudogene TRBV3-2) to TRBJ2-7; D ambiguous. Germline CDR1 reads LGHDT; CDR2 reads YNNKEL (reference sequence). Trimming shortened V by 6 bases and J by 6 bases, and 15 bases separated the two germline ends. The CDR3 spans 13 residues.

The chain recombines TRBV5-8 with TRBJ2-2, with a weak D call TRBD2 (6 bases). V was clipped by 4 bases and J by 3 bases, with 16 bases between them. The CDR3 runs to 16 residues. Looked up from germline, CDR1 is SGHTS and CDR2 is YDEGEE. The CDR3 loop is CASSLLRGRHTGELFF. The DNA for the CDR3 is TGTGCCAGCAGCCTGCTACGGGGGAGGCACACCGGGGAGCTGTTTTTT.

The chain joins TRBV3-1 (or the pseudogene TRBV3-2) to TRBJ2-3; 7 bases match TRBD2. This CDR3 comprises 16 residues. The trim removed 2 bases at V and 4 bases at J, leaving 9 bases unmatched. Germline V lookup: CDR1 LGHDT, CDR2 YNNKEL (reference sequence). CDR3 sequence reads: CASSQFGGGGSDTQYF. The CDR3 nucleotides read TGTGCCAGCAGCCAATTTGGGGGGGGTGGGTCAGATACGCAGTATTTT.

This chain joins TRBV23-1 and TRBJ1-5; 7 bases fit TRBD1. TRBV23-1 qualifies as an ORF whose function is uncertain. V gave up 7 bases and J gave up 0 bases; unmatched junction bases: 6. The CDR3 is 15 amino acids. This CDR3 is CASTLGQDSNQPQHF. CDR3 nucleotide sequence: TGCGCCAGCACCTTAGGACAGGATAGCAATCAGCCCCAGCATTTT.

CDR3 residues: CAWTVGSSTDTQYF. Here the CDR3 DNA reads TGTGCCTGGACTGTCGGTTCTAGCACAGATACGCAGTATTTT. The genes are TRBV30 and TRBJ2-3; no reliable D call. The CDR3 contains 14 residues. Trimming left V 4 bases short and J 0 bases short, with 11 bases between. Germline CDR1 reads GTSNPN; CDR2 reads SVGIG (reference sequence).

The CDR3 DNA follows: TGTGCCAGCAGCTTAGTAGTTATGGGGACTGAAGCTTTCTTT. Translated, it gives CASSLVVMGTEAFF. The V and J genes are TRBV7-8 and TRBJ1-1, with unresolved D. The CDR3 spans 14 residues. Trimming pared 1 base from V and 5 bases from J, leaving 11 bases between. From germline, CDR1 is SGHVS and CDR2 FQNEAQ.

This clone was seen a single time. V usage is TRBV3-1 (or the pseudogene TRBV3-2) and J usage is TRBJ1-2; TRBD1 is a possible D gene (6 bases). The germline V gene encodes CDR1 LGHDT and CDR2 YNNKEL (reference sequence). The V gene lost 4 bases and the J gene lost 5 bases, with 14 bases spanning the gap. This CDR3 comprises 14 residues. CDR3: CASSLTGTKYGYTF. CDR3 in DNA: TGTGCCAGCAGCCTTACCGGGACAAAATATGGCTACACCTTC.

The rearrangement uses TRBV5-1 and TRBJ2-7; 12 bases match TRBD1. This CDR3 has 15 amino acids. J was trimmed by 6 bases and V by 3 bases; bases with no gene match: 7. In germline, CDR1 is SGHRS, CDR2 YFSETQ. The CDR3 coding sequence is TGCGCCAGCAGCTCCCGGGACAGGGGGCCCGTCGAGCAGTACTTC. It yields the protein CASSSRDRGPVEQYF.